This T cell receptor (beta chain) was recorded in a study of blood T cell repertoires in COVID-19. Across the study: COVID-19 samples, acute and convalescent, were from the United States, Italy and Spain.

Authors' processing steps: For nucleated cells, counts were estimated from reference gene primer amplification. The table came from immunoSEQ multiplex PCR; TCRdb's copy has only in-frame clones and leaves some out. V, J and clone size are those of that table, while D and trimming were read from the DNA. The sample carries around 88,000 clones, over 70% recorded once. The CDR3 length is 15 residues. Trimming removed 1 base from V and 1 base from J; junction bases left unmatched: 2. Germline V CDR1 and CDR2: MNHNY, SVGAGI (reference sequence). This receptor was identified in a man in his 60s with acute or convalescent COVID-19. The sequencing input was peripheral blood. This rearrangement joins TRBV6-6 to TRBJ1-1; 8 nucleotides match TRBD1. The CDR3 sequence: CASSYLQGANTEAFF. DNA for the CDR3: TGTGCCAGCAGTTACTTGCAGGGGGCGAACACTGAAGCTTTCTTT.